This entry lists 9 T cell receptor beta chains sequenced from one sample in a study of shared clonotypes between healthy human individuals (dated by TCRdb to 2018 to 2021). The library relied on the immunoSEQ multiplex PCR assay. Not all clones reach the TCRdb copy of this immuneACCESS table, which keeps in-frame sequences only. Checked studies attribute under half of the gap to unresolved V genes and leave the rest unexplained. In all, the sample holds some 89,000 clones, and 67% of those were seen once. 45% of the sample is taken by the ten largest. The sequenced material came from memory CD8+ T cells sorted from blood. The label giving this sample's cell subset or site can be read as: CD45RO+ cells pooled with CCR7-negative TemRA cells. These receptors came from a man aged 25-45 years in good health.

This clone was recorded a few times. The chain employs TRBV10-2 and TRBJ2-1, with 9 bases identical to TRBD2. V shed 6 bases, J shed 0 bases, and the junction held 3 bases outside the gene matches. The CDR3 length is 15 residues. Germline V lookup: CDR1 WSHSY, CDR2 SAAADI. CDR3 sequence: CASSALAGSYNEQFF. CDR3 DNA: TGCGCCAGCAGCGCACTAGCGGGCTCCTACAATGAGCAGTTCTTC.

The chain combines TRBV7-8 with TRBJ1-5, with no clear D. The germline V gene encodes CDR1 SGHVS and CDR2 FQNEAQ. The CDR3 loop spans 16 amino acids. V shed 2 bases and J shed 2 bases, with 13 bases lying between them. The CDR3 DNA is TGTGCCAGCAGCTTATATGCGGTGGATGGCAATCAGCCCCAGCATTTT. Residues: CASSLYAVDGNQPQHF.

The table lists this clone with many counts. The rearrangement links TRBV7-9 to TRBJ2-1; D ambiguous. Trimming removed 5 bases at V and 0 bases at J, with 14 bases between. The CDR3 has 16 amino acids. CDR1 and CDR2 from the germline V gene are SEHNR and FQNEAQ (reference sequence). In DNA, the CDR3 is TGTGCCAGCAGCGGAGTCCGAGGAAGCTCCTACAATGAGCAGTTCTTC. Translation: CASSGVRGSSYNEQFF.

This chain links TRBV29-1 with TRBJ2-7; tentatively, D is TRBD1 or TRBD2 (5 bases each). CDR3 length: 14 amino acids. Germline V gene lookup returns CDR1 SQVTM and CDR2 ANQGSEA. Trimming cost V 1 base and J 6 bases, with 16 bases left between them. CDR3 protein: CSVEVRLRGGEQYF. CDR3 nucleotide sequence: TGCAGCGTTGAAGTCCGACTACGGGGCGGCGAGCAGTACTTC.

J is TRBJ1-5 and V is TRBV2; D is perhaps TRBD1 (5 bases). The CDR3 extends over 14 amino acids. V was clipped by 8 bases and J by 0 bases, with 11 bases between them. From germline, CDR1 is SNHLY and CDR2 FYNNEI. The CDR3 region is CASQTGNSNQPQHF. In DNA form, the CDR3 reads TGTGCCAGCCAAACAGGAAATAGCAATCAGCCCCAGCATTTT.

This clone was counted a few times. J is TRBJ2-7 and V is TRBV4-2; 8 bases are a match to TRBD2. CDR3 length: 15 residues. The V segment lost 0 bases and the J segment 2 bases; nucleotides outside the gene matches: 3. From germline, CDR1 is LGHNA and CDR2 YNFKEQ. The DNA for the CDR3 is TGTGCCAGCAGCCAAGATTCTAGCGGGCCCTACGAGCAGTACTTC. Its translation is CASSQDSSGPYEQYF.

Concerning this clone: A much larger clone differs by one base, so this may be a read error. The CDR3 sequence: CASGRGELSAGELFF. The CDR3 DNA is TGTGCCAGCGGCCGCGGGGAGTTATCGGCCGGGGAGCTGTTTTTT. This chain links TRBV5-4 with TRBJ2-2, with D possibly TRBD2 on 6 matching bases. Germline CDR1 reads SGHNT; CDR2 reads YYREEE (reference sequence). V lost 7 bases to trimming and J lost 6 bases, with 19 bases between them. The CDR3 contains 15 residues.

The rearrangement uses TRBV28 and TRBJ2-7; the match to TRBD2 covers 7 bases. V lost 6 bases to trimming and J lost 6 bases; unmatched junction nucleotides: 14. The CDR3 is 15 amino acids. Germline CDR1 is MDHEN and CDR2 is SYDVKM. The CDR3 DNA follows: TGTGCCAGCAGCCCCTCGGGGGGTCTTGAACGCGAGCAGTACTTC. Amino acid sequence: CASSPSGGLEREQYF.

As regards this clone: An end of the junction does not agree with germline; a read error may underlie this. Other DNA sequences within the sample encode an identical CDR3. The rearrangement links TRBV7-9 to TRBJ2-3; TRBD2 is a possible D gene (5 bases). The CDR3 spans 13 residues. Germline loops: CDR1 SEHNR, CDR2 FQNEAQ (reference sequence). This chain's CDR3 is CASSPLALDTQYF. CDR3 DNA sequence: TGCGCCAGCAGCCCGTTAGCGCTTGATACGCAGTATTTT.